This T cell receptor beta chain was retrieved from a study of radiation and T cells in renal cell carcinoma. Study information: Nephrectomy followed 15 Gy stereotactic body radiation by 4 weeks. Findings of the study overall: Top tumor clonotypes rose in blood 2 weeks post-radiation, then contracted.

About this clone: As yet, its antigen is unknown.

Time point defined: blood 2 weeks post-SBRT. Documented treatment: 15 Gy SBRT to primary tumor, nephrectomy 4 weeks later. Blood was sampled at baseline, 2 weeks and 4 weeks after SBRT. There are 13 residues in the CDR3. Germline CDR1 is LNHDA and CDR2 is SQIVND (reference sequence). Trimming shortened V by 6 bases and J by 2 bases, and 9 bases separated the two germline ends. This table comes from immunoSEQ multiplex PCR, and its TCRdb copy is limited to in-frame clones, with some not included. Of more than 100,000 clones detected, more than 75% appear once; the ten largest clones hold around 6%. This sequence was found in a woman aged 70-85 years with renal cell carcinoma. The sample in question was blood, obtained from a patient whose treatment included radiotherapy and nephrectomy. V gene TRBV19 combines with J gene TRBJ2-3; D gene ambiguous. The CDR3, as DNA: TGTGCCAGTAGCCCCCGCCCCACAGATACGCAGTATTTT. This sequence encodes CASSPRPTDTQYF.